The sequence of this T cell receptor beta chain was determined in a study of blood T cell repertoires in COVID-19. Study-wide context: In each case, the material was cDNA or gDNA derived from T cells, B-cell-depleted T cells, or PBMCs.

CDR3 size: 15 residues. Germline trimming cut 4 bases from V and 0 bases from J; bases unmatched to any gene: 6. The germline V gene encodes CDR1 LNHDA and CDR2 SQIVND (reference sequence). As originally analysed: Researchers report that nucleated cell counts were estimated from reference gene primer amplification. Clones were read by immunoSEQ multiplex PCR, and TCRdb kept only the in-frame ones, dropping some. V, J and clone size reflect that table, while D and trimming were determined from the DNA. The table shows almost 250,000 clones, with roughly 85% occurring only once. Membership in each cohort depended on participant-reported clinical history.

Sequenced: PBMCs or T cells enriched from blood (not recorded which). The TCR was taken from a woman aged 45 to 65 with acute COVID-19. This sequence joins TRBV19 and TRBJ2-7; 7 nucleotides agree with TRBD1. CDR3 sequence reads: CASSTRDRFSYEQYF. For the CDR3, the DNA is TGTGCCAGTAGTACCCGGGACAGATTCTCCTACGAGCAGTACTTC.